These 5 T cell receptor beta chains were all obtained from the same sample, sequenced in a study of cytomegalovirus exposure and HLA in healthy donors. The PCR employed 60 Vbeta primers together with 13 Jbeta primers. Clones were read by immunoSEQ multiplex PCR, and TCRdb kept only the in-frame ones, dropping some. The sample records 150,000 to 200,000 clones, about three quarters being singletons. The specimen sequenced was PBMCs. The source of these receptors is a woman aged 40 to 49 in good health and CMV-seropositive.

This sequence joins TRBV6-5 and TRBJ1-6; D gene uncertain. The germline V gene encodes CDR1 MNHEY and CDR2 SVGAGI. The CDR3 is 15 amino acids. The V end lost 3 bases, the J end lost 3 bases, and 9 bases lay between the germline ends. The CDR3 reads CASSYRLSYNSPLHF. As DNA, the CDR3 is TGTGCCAGCAGTTATCGACTGAGCTATAATTCACCCCTCCACTTT.

The chain is built from TRBV14 and TRBJ2-1; a possible D gene is TRBD2 (5 bases). The CDR3 totals 20 residues. V lost 2 bases and J lost 1, with 24 bases in between. Germline CDR1 SGHDN, CDR2 FVKESK. The DNA of the CDR3 is TGTGCCAGCAGCCAACCTCTTCTTGCGGGCTGGAAAGATTCCTACAATGAGCAGTTCTTC. It encodes CASSQPLLAGWKDSYNEQFF.

The chain is built from TRBV19 and TRBJ1-4, with D perhaps TRBD1 (6 bases). Germline V gene lookup returns CDR1 LNHDA and CDR2 SQIVND (reference sequence). Trimming stripped 3 bases from V and 8 bases from J, with 19 bases between. The CDR3 runs to 16 residues. Here the CDR3 reads CASSMRIDRPGEKLFF. CDR3 DNA: TGTGCCAGTAGTATGCGTATTGACAGGCCGGGGGAAAAACTGTTTTTT.

This clone showed up just once. The rearrangement uses TRBV18 and TRBJ2-3, with D hard to call. V lost 2 bases, J lost 0 bases, and 6 bases lay in between. The CDR3 sequence is 14 residues long. The germline V gene encodes CDR1 KGHSH and CDR2 LQKENI. CDR3 protein: CASSPYSSTDTQYF. The CDR3 DNA reads as TGTGCCAGCTCACCATATTCTAGCACAGATACGCAGTATTTT.

The chain recombines TRBV28 with TRBJ2-7; 13 bases are a match to TRBD2. The CDR3 is 17 residues long. V was clipped by 2 bases and J by 4 bases; unmatched bases: 8. The germline V gene encodes CDR1 MDHEN and CDR2 SYDVKM. The DNA of the CDR3 is TGTGCCAGCAGTTTAACTAGCGGGGGGGCCGAGTCATACGAGCAGTACTTC. It encodes CASSLTSGGAESYEQYF.